This TCR beta chain was recorded in a study of blood T cell repertoires in COVID-19. Concerning this clone: The same CDR3 arises from other DNA sequences in this sample as well.

Generated by immunoSEQ multiplex PCR, the TCRdb table keeps only in-frame clones and is missing some. The repertoire holds approximately 140,000 clones, roughly 84% seen once, with approximately 4% in the top ten. Participants spanned ages about 18 to 89 years and resided in about two dozen US areas. Per the germline V gene, CDR1 is SGHNT and CDR2 is YENEEA. The CDR3 sequence is 15 residues long. Trimming stripped 1 base from V and 5 bases from J, with 11 bases between. This TCR was sampled from a man aged 50-59 years in a cohort exposed to, infected with or recovered from COVID-19 (not recorded which). The gene calls are TRBV11-3 and TRBJ2-2; a weak D match, TRBD1 (6 bases). Sample: PBMCs or T cells enriched from blood (not recorded which). CDR3 in amino acids: CASSLGGRGTGELFF. The CDR3 DNA follows: TGTGCCAGCAGCTTAGGGGGGCGAGGAACCGGGGAGCTGTTTTTT.